This TCR beta chain came from a study of cytomegalovirus exposure and HLA in healthy donors. Germline trimming cut 0 bases from V and 6 bases from J; bases unmatched to any gene: 10. CDR3 length: 16 amino acids. Germline CDR1 reads LGHNT; CDR2 reads FRNRAP. It was with 60 Vbeta and 13 Jbeta primers that the PCR ran. Produced via immunoSEQ multiplex PCR; TCRdb's table is partial and in-frame only. There are more than 85,000 clones in the sample; 76% occur only once, and over 8% lies in the top ten. The rearrangement links TRBV12-5 to TRBJ2-7, with 8 positions matching TRBD1. This sequence was found in a middle-aged man in good health and CMV-seropositive. Material for sequencing was PBMCs. For the CDR3, the DNA is TGTGCTAGTGGTTTGGTACTCTGGCAGGGGGCTGGCGAGCAGTACTTC. Protein: CASGLVLWQGAGEQYF.